This T cell receptor (beta chain) was identified during a study of T cells after posttransplantation cyclophosphamide. General observations from the study: Recipient CMV seropositivity and CMV reactivation strongly tracked TRB clonality. Later blood repertoires were often dominated by clones from the donor CD8+ memory compartment. Tissue-infiltrating T cells from skin or gut overlapped little with blood T cells.

This clone was found many times. Its antigen remains unknown. Germline values: CDR1 KGHSH, CDR2 LQKENI. CDR3 length: 15 amino acids. The V and J ends lost 6 bases and 3 bases, in that order; junction bases with no gene match: 6. TCRdb keeps only in-frame clones here, not all; method: immunoSEQ multiplex PCR. This sample comprises about 40,000 clones, none seen once only. V is TRBV18 and J is TRBJ2-7; 12 nucleotides line up with TRBD1. The TCR originated in a woman between 50 and 59 years old in good health and a related stem cell transplant donor. The sequenced sample consisted of PBMCs. The CDR3 DNA is TGTGCCAGCTCCCAGGGACAGGGGGCTATCTACGAGCAGTACTTC. This sequence encodes CASSQGQGAIYEQYF. The full variable domain, rest sourced from reference TRBV18 and TRBJ2-7, is NAGVMQNPRHLVRRRGQEARLRCSPMKGHSHVYWYRQLPEEGLKFMVYLQKENIIDESGMPKERFSAEFPKEGPSILRIQQVVRGDSAAYFCASSQGQGAIYEQYFGPGTRLTVT.